The 16 T cell receptor beta chains listed next were all sequenced from one sample in a study of post-analysis software for immune sequencing data. The antigens for these receptors are not known. Carried by the TCR beta cDNA libraries were unique molecular identifiers. One entry per CDR3 protein results from TCRdb running MiXCR on the PCR reads. The sample comprises about 810,000 distinct CDR3 sequences, around 50% of which are singletons, and approximately 4.5% rests with the top ten. Findings and caveats of the study: Elevated frequency relative to controls characterized a handful of TRBV segments in patients, TRBV5-6, TRBV5-1 and TRBV20-1 among them.

Sequences were obtained from blood. These receptors were obtained from a girl between 10 and 17 years old with multiple sclerosis.

This clonotype showed up just once. The chain joins TRBV12-3 or TRBV12-4 to TRBJ1-1; D not resolved. This CDR3 has 14 residues. V was shortened by 3 bases and J by 4 bases, with 12 bases between the two germline ends. For the CDR3, the DNA is TGTGCCAGCAGTTTCTATGGTGTGGGCACTGAAGCTTTCTTT. The encoded protein is CASSFYGVGTEAFF.

The chain couples TRBV6-2 or TRBV6-3 to TRBJ2-7; weak D call: TRBD2 (6 bases). V lost 1 base and J lost 6, with 19 bases in between. The CDR3 is 16 amino acids. CDR1 MNHEY and CDR2 SVGEGT come from the germline V gene. CDR3 loop: CASSYFLALIGIEQYF. DNA for the CDR3: TGTGCCAGCAGTTACTTTCTAGCGCTCATTGGGATCGAGCAGTACTTC.

The J gene is TRBJ1-2, the V gene TRBV10-3; 8 nucleotides match TRBD1. V dropped 2 bases and J dropped 3; count of bases not matched to a gene: 5. From germline, CDR1 is ENHRY and CDR2 SYGVKD. The CDR3 consists of 15 residues. Here the CDR3 DNA reads TGTGCCATCAGTGAGACGACAGGGGACCACTATGGCTACACCTTC. Protein: CAISETTGDHYGYTF.

This clonotype came up a few times. CDR3 sequence reads: CASSASTAVGVGKLFF. Here the CDR3 DNA reads TGTGCCAGCAGTGCTTCGACGGCGGTTGGTGTTGGGAAACTGTTTTTT. The chain combines TRBV25-1 with TRBJ1-4; no definite D call. Trimming removed 4 bases from V and 11 bases from J, with 23 bases in between. The length of the CDR3 is 16 residues. From germline, CDR1 is MGHDK and CDR2 SYGVNS.

The chain couples TRBV5-1 to TRBJ1-2, with D unclear. Germline V gene data show CDR1 as SGHRS and CDR2 as YFSETQ. The CDR3 consists of 13 residues. The V and J ends lost 2 bases and 8 bases respectively, with 13 bases between them. The CDR3 is CASSFSGAEGYTF. Written as DNA, the CDR3 is TGCGCCAGCAGCTTTTCCGGCGCAGAAGGCTACACCTTC.

This clonotype was counted only a few times. The chain has TRBV12-3 or TRBV12-4 and TRBJ2-3; 7 bases fit TRBD2. Losses at the gene ends were 2 bases for V and 0 bases for J; bases not matched to a gene: 8. The CDR3 is 17 residues long. CDR3 loop: CASSLPLGLGSTDTQYF. DNA for the CDR3: TGTGCCAGCAGTTTACCCCTAGGACTAGGAAGCACAGATACGCAGTATTTT.

This clonotype showed up just a few times. This rearrangement joins TRBV6-1 to TRBJ2-1, with 12 positions matching TRBD2. Losses at the gene ends were 2 bases for V and 7 bases for J; bases not matched to a gene: 3. CDR1 and CDR2 (germline): MNHNS, SASEGT. This CDR3 has 15 residues. This CDR3 reads CASSELAGGPNEQFF. In DNA, the CDR3 is TGTGCCAGCAGTGAACTAGCGGGGGGGCCGAATGAGCAGTTCTTC.

This chain connects TRBV10-3 to TRBJ2-1; D might be TRBD1 or TRBD2, each matching 5 bases. The CDR3 consists of 15 residues. Germline V lookup: CDR1 ENHRY, CDR2 SYGVKD. With 4 bases removed from V and 7 bases from J, the gap between germline ends came to 17 bases. CDR3 nucleotide sequence: TGTGCCATCAGTGGGAGAGGGCAGGGTGTAAATGAGCAGTTCTTC. It yields the protein CAISGRGQGVNEQFF.

This clonotype has a handful of counts. CDR3 DNA: TGTGCCAGCAGCTTAGTTGTAGGGGGACAAGAGACCCAGTACTTC. Its protein product is CASSLVVGGQETQYF. This sequence joins TRBV7-9 and TRBJ2-5; tentative D call: TRBD1 (6 bases). Trimming pared 1 base from V and 2 bases from J, leaving 11 bases between. The CDR3 is made up of 15 amino acids. Germline CDR1 is SEHNR and CDR2 is FQNEAQ (reference sequence).

This clonotype was counted ten times or more. One junction end does not reproduce the germline sequence, and a read error may be involved. This chain links TRBV5-1 with TRBJ2-7; TRBD1 aligns across 12 bases. The CDR3 loop spans 14 amino acids. Germline V CDR1 and CDR2: SGHRS, YFSETQ. In DNA, the CDR3 is TGTGCCAGCAGCTTGGGACAGGGGGCCGACGAGCAGTACTTC. Translation: CASSLGQGADEQYF. Looking up the rest from reference TRBV5-1 and TRBJ2-7 gives the full variable domain: KAGVTQTPRYLIKTRGQQVTLSCSPISGHRSVSWYQQTPGQGLQFLFEYFSETQRNKGNFPGRFSGRQFSNSRSEMNVSTLELGDSALYLCASSLGQGADEQYFGPGTRLTVT.

The chain recombines TRBV12-5 with TRBJ1-1; D not resolved. Germline V lookup: CDR1 LGHNT, CDR2 FRNRAP. The CDR3 extends over 13 amino acids. V lost 6 bases, J lost 2 bases, and 10 bases lay in between. Written as DNA, the CDR3 is TGTGCTAGTGGGACAAGGGTAAACACTGAAGCTTTCTTT. Amino acid sequence: CASGTRVNTEAFF. The full variable domain, completed using reference TRBV12-5 and TRBJ1-1, is DARVTQTPRHKVTEMGQEVTMRCQPILGHNTVFWYRQTMMQGLELLAYFRNRAPLDDSGMPKDRFSAEMPDATLATLKIQPSEPRDSAVYFCASGTRVNTEAFFGQGTRLTVV.

CDR3 sequence reads: CASSQADRVTLGYTF. As DNA, the CDR3 is TGTGCCAGCAGCCAGGCGGACAGGGTGACTCTCGGCTACACCTTC. The J gene is TRBJ1-2, the V gene TRBV3-1, with TRBD1 matching over 8 bases. CDR1 and CDR2 from the germline V gene are LGHDT and YNNKEL (reference sequence). Trimming cost V 3 bases and J 8 bases; bases outside gene matches: 11. This CDR3 spans 15 amino acids. Complete variable domain (other parts from reference TRBV3-1 and TRBJ1-2): DTAVSQTPKYLVTQMGNDKSIKCEQNLGHDTMYWYKQDSKKFLKIMFSYNNKELIINETVPNRFSPKSPDKAHLNLHINSLELGDSAVYFCASSQADRVTLGYTFGSGTRLTVV.

This clonotype has just a few counts. The chain joins TRBV5-1 to TRBJ2-1; D might be TRBD2 (6 bases). The CDR3 covers 15 residues. Germline V gene data show CDR1 as SGHRS and CDR2 as YFSETQ. Between the trimmed V and J ends, which lost 3 bases and 8 bases, there was a span of 18 bases. Written as DNA, the CDR3 is TGCGCCAGCAGCTGGGCCGGGACTCCCCGAGATGAGCAGTTCTTC. It translates to CASSWAGTPRDEQFF.

This sequence joins TRBV5-1 and TRBJ2-5; weak D call: TRBD2 (5 bases). The last part of the DNA fits TRBJ2-7 better; the J call may be wrong. This CDR3 region has 13 residues. CDR1 and CDR2 from the germline V gene are SGHRS and YFSETQ. Here the CDR3 DNA reads TGCGCCAGCAGCTTGCCTAGCAGCCACGAGCAGTACTTC. Its translation: CASSLPSSHEQYF.

V is TRBV29-1 and J is TRBJ2-3; D gene uncertain. CDR1 SQVTM and CDR2 ANQGSEA come from the germline V gene. There are 13 residues in the CDR3. V was cut by 6 bases and J by 2 bases, with 12 bases left in between. CDR3 region: CSVVEANTDTQYF. DNA of the CDR3: TGCAGCGTGGTCGAGGCTAACACAGATACGCAGTATTTT.

The chain employs TRBV5-1 and TRBJ2-6; no clear D gene. Trimming cost V 8 bases and J 0 bases, with 9 bases left between them. The CDR3 has 14 amino acids. Germline CDR1 SGHRS, CDR2 YFSETQ. CDR3 sequence (DNA): TGCGCCAGTGGGCTAGACTCTGGGGCCAACGTCCTGACTTTC. Residues: CASGLDSGANVLTF.